Listed here is a single T cell receptor (beta chain). From the germline J gene comes the end of the CDR3, since the read stops 3 residues before it. The sample is drawn from a study of Tregs in tolerant kidney transplant recipients. V dropped 2 bases and J dropped 2 bases, with 11 bases sitting between them. Germline loops: CDR1 SGHTA, CDR2 FQGNSA. The CDR3 runs to 15 residues. The repertoire was sequenced with immunoSEQ multiplex PCR; TCRdb's copy has only in-frame clones and lacks some. Its listing shows about 52,000 clones. The TCR was taken from a human donor who received a combined kidney and bone marrow transplant. The chain recombines TRBV7-2 with TRBJ2-3, with D possibly being TRBD1 (5 bases). The material was CD4+ T cells from blood, obtained before the transplant. This CDR3 reads CASSLIGHFTDTQYF. The part of the CDR3 DNA that was read is TGTGCCAGCAGCTTAATAGGACATTTCACAGATACG.